This T cell receptor (beta chain) was profiled in a study of CD8 T cells in ankylosing spondylitis. Whole-study findings and limits: Significant enrichment of disease-linked clones was reportedly seen in matched ankylosing spondylitis synovial fluid.

TCRdb passed the 5' RACE reads through MiXCR, listing each CDR3 protein once. The data hold about 190,000 distinct CDR3 sequences, with 10% to 15% observed a single time. With regard to this clonotype: Its antigen is currently unknown.

The CDR3 extends over 14 amino acids. Trimming pared 3 bases from V and 1 base from J, leaving 6 bases between. This sequence originates from a female donor with ankylosing spondylitis or in good health (not recorded which). Sequencing was carried out using blood, either unsorted or a sorted T cell fraction (not recorded which). The rearrangement links TRBV23-1 to TRBJ2-2, with no clear D. TRBV23-1 is an open reading frame, and its role is uncertain. The CDR3 nucleotides are TGCGCCAGCAGTCATGGTTTGAACACCGGGGAGCTGTTTTTT. Its protein product is CASSHGLNTGELFF.